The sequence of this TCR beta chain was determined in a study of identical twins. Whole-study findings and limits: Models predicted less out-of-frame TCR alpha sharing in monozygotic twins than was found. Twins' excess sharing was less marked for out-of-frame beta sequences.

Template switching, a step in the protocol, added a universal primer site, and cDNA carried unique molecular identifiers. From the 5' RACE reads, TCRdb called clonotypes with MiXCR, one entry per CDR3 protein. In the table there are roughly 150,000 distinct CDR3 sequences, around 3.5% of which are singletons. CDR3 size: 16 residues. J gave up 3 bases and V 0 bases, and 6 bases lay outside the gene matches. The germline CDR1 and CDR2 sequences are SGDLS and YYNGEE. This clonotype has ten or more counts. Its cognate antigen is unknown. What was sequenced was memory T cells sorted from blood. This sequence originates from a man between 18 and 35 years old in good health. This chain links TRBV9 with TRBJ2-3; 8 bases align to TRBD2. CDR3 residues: CASSVGGLAATDTQYF. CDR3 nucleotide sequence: TGTGCCAGCAGCGTAGGCGGACTAGCTGCGACAGATACGCAGTATTTT.